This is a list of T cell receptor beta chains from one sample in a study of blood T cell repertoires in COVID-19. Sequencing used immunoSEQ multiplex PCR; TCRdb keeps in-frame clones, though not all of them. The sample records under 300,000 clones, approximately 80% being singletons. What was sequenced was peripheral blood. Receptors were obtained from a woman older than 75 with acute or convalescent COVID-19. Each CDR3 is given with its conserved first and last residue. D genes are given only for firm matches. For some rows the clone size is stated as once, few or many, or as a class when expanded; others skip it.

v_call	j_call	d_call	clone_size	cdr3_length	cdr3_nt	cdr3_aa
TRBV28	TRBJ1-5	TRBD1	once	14	TGTGCCAGCACCCCGACAGGGGGCTGGCAGCCCCAGCATTTT	CASTPTGGWQPQHF
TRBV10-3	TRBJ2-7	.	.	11	TGTGCCATCAGGGCAGGGGACGAGCAGTACTTC	CAIRAGDEQYF
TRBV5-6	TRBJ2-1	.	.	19	TGTGCCAGCAGCCCGGGGGTGGCAGAGCGCCTCTACAGATACAATGAGCAGTTCTTC	CASSPGVAERLYRYNEQFF
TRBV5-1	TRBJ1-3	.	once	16	TGCGCCAGCAGCTTGGCCAGCGGAGGGCCTGGAAACACCATATATTTT	CASSLASGGPGNTIYF
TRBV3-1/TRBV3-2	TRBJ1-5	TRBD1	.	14	TGTGCCAGCAGCCAAACAGGGGGCCCTCAGCCCCAGCATTTT	CASSQTGGPQPQHF
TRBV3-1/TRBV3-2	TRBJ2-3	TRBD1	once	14	TGTGCCAGCAGCTCGGACAGGCTGCGGGATACGCAGTATTTT	CASSSDRLRDTQYF
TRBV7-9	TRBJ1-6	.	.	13	TGTGCCAGCGCCCTCCACTCGAATTCACCCCTCCACTTT	CASALHSNSPLHF
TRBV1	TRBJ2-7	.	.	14	TGCACCAGCAGCCAAGAGGGGGGTGAATACGAGCAGTACTTC	CTSSQEGGEYEQYF
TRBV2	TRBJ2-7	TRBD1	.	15	TGTGCCAGCAGTGTCCTCGGGACAGATCACTACGAGCAGTACTTC	CASSVLGTDHYEQYF
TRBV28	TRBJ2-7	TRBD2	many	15	TGTGCCAGCAGTTCCATAGCGGGGGGGATTTACGAGCAGTACTTC	CASSSIAGGIYEQYF
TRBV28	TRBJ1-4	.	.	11	TGTGCCAGCAGGTCGAATGAAAAACTGTTTTTT	CASRSNEKLFF
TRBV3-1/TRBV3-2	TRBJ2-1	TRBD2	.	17	TGTGCCAGCAGCAGGGGACTAGCGGGGGCGATCTACAATGAGCAGTTCTTC	CASSRGLAGAIYNEQFF
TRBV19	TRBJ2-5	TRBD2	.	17	TGTGCCAGTAGTATGACTTCCGGGACTACATATGAAGAGACCCAGTACTTC	CASSMTSGTTYEETQYF
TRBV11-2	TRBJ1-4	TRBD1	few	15	TGTGCCAGCAGCACAGGGGGCGCGACTAATGAAAAACTGTTTTTT	CASSTGGATNEKLFF
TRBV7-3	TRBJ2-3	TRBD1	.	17	TGTGCCAGCAGCCGAACGGGGGACAGGGGCCTTATGGGCGGGCAGTATTTT	CASSRTGDRGLMGGQYF
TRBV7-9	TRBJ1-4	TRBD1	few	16	TGTGCCAGCAGCTTAGCGATTACAGGGGATAATGAAAAACTGTTTTTT	CASSLAITGDNEKLFF
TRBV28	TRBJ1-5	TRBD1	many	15	TGTGCCAGCAGTCCCCTACGGACAGGGCGCGAGCCCCAGCATTTT	CASSPLRTGREPQHF
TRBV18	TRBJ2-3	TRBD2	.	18	TGTGCCAGCTCACCTGGACTAGCGGGGGGCCTTTACACAGATACGCAGTATTTT	CASSPGLAGGLYTDTQYF
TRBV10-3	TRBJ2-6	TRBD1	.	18	TGTGCCCCGGAGCTTGGACAGGGGGCTTTCTCTGGGGCCAACGTCCTGACTTTC	CAPELGQGAFSGANVLTF
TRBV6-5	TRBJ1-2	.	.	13	.	CASSTSAGYGYTF
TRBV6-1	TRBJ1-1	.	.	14	TGTGCCAGCAGTGATGGGCAGGGGTGGACTGAAGCTTTCTTT	CASSDGQGWTEAFF
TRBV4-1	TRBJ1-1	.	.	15	TGCGCCAGCAGCCAGGAGTTAACAGGGAGAACTGAAGCTTTCTTT	CASSQELTGRTEAFF
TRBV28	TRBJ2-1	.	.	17	TGTGCCAGCAGTTCCATCTTACCCGGCGGCTCCTACAATGAGCAGTTCTTC	CASSSILPGGSYNEQFF
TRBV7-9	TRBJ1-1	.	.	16	TGTGCCAGCAGCTTAAGTGTTGCGGGGGGATACACTGAAGCTTTCTTT	CASSLSVAGGYTEAFF
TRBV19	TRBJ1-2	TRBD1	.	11	TGTGCCAGTAGTGCCCGACAGGGGAAAACCTTC	CASSARQGKTF
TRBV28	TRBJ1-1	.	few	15	TGTGCCAGCAGACCACAGGGTAGGGGCCCGACTGAAGCTTTCTTT	CASRPQGRGPTEAFF
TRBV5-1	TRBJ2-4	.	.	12	TGCGCCAGCAGCGAGGGCGGGAACATTCAGTACTTC	CASSEGGNIQYF
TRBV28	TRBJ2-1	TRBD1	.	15	TGTGCCAGCAGCCCGACAGGGGGCTTCTACAATGAGCAGTTCTTC	CASSPTGGFYNEQFF
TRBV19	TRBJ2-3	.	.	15	TGTGCCAGCCTAGGCGGGGCCGGCGGGTCAGATACGCAGTATTTT	CASLGGAGGSDTQYF